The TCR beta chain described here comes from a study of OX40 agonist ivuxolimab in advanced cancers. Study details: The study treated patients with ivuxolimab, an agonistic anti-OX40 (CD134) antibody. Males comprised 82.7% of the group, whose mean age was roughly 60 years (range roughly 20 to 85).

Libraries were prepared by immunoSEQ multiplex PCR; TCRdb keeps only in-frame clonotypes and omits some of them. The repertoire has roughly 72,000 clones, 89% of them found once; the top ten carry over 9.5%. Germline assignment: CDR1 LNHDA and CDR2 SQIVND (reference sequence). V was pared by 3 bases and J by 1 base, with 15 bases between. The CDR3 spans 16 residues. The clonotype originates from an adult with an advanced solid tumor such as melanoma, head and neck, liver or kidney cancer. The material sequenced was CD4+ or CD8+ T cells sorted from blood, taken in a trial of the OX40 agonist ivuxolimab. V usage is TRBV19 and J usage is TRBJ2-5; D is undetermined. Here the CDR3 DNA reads TGTGCCAGTAGTATCACAGCAGGCCCTTTCCAAGAGACCCAGTACTTC. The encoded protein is CASSITAGPFQETQYF.